What follows are 27 T cell receptor beta chains derived from one specimen sequenced in a study of early T cells in non-severe SARS-CoV-2 infection. Each CDR3 protein gets one entry after TCRdb re-called the 5' RACE reads with MiXCR. The top ten clones hold around 4.6% of a sample with about 97,000 distinct CDR3 sequences, approximately 11% of them seen once. The sample consisted of whole blood, taken at baseline. The source is an adult who was a healthcare worker with PCR-confirmed SARS-CoV-2 infection or an uninfected control (not recorded which).

Written as DNA, the CDR3 is TGTGCCAGCTCCGAAAGCACAGATACGCAGTATTTT. Its protein is CASSESTDTQYF. V usage is TRBV18 and J usage is TRBJ2-3, with D uncertain. Germline loops: CDR1 KGHSH, CDR2 LQKENI. The CDR3 is made up of 12 amino acids. V was clipped by 6 bases and J by 0 bases, with 4 bases between them.

This chain links TRBV29-1 with TRBJ2-1, with a weak D call TRBD2 (5 bases). V was pared by 7 bases and J by 4 bases, with 11 bases between. Germline V gene data show CDR1 as SQVTM and CDR2 as ANQGSEA. This CDR3 spans 12 amino acids. The CDR3 DNA sequence: TGCAGCGCCGCATCGGGGTACAATGAGCAGTTCTTC. The encoded protein is CSAASGYNEQFF.

This clonotype was picked up a small number of times. The genes are TRBV20-1 and TRBJ1-2; 7 bases match TRBD1. This CDR3 is built from 15 residues. J was trimmed by 4 bases and V by 0 bases; bases with no gene match: 8. CDR1 and CDR2 from the germline V gene are DFQATT and SNEGSKA (reference sequence). CDR3 residues: CSARDWNRGTYGYTF. The CDR3 DNA follows: TGCAGTGCTAGAGATTGGAACAGGGGAACCTATGGCTACACCTTC.

The chain joins TRBV4-2 to TRBJ1-2, with TRBD1 matching over 8 bases. The CDR3 runs 15 residues. Germline values: CDR1 LGHNA, CDR2 YNFKEQ. With V trimmed by 2 bases and J by 6 bases, 8 bases remained unmatched. The CDR3 loop reads CASSQSTTGVNGYTF. As DNA, the CDR3 is TGTGCCAGCAGCCAAAGTACGACAGGGGTCAATGGCTACACCTTC.

This clonotype was recorded at least ten times. V gene TRBV2 combines with J gene TRBJ2-3; D may be TRBD2 (6 bases). The germline V and J ends were trimmed by 3 bases and 0 bases, with 7 bases remaining between them. From germline, CDR1 is SNHLY and CDR2 FYNNEI. The CDR3 is 14 residues long. The CDR3 DNA reads TGTGCCAGCAGTGAGACTAGAAGCACAGATACGCAGTATTTT. It yields the protein CASSETRSTDTQYF.

This clonotype came up a few times. The chain recombines TRBV7-2 with TRBJ2-1; 7 bases align to TRBD1. Looked up from germline, CDR1 is SGHTA and CDR2 is FQGNSA. V was clipped by 2 bases and J by 4 bases; unmatched bases: 2. CDR3 length: 14 residues. The CDR3 region has the DNA TGTGCCAGCAGCTTAACACAGGGGTACAATGAGCAGTTCTTC. It translates to CASSLTQGYNEQFF.

This clonotype was counted between two and nine times. The CDR3 DNA reads as TGTGCCAGCTCACTTCGGAGGGGCGCGTCTGACACTGAAGCTTTCTTT. The encoded protein is CASSLRRGASDTEAFF. The rearrangement links TRBV18 to TRBJ1-1, with a weak D call TRBD1 (5 bases). Germline CDR1 is KGHSH and CDR2 is LQKENI. This CDR3 spans 16 amino acids. The germline V and J ends were trimmed by 4 bases and 3 bases, with 18 bases remaining between them.

This clonotype was seen repeatedly, ten times or more. The rearrangement joins TRBV12-3 or TRBV12-4 to TRBJ2-1; no clear D gene. The CDR3 is 12 amino acids. V gave up 1 base and J gave up 4 bases, with 2 bases separating them. CDR3 DNA: TGTGCCAGCAGTTTAGGGTACAATGAGCAGTTCTTC. It encodes CASSLGYNEQFF.

This clonotype was recorded at least ten times. V and J are TRBV20-1 and TRBJ1-2; D uncertain. Trimming stripped 5 bases from V and 3 bases from J, with 10 bases between. This CDR3 is built from 12 residues. Germline V gene lookup returns CDR1 DFQATT and CDR2 SNEGSKA (reference sequence). CDR3 residues: CSARLVDYGYTF. DNA of the CDR3: TGCAGTGCTCGTTTGGTGGACTATGGCTACACCTTC.

The chain carries TRBV4-3 and TRBJ1-2; D is unresolved. Trimming cost V 0 bases and J 4 bases, with 9 bases left between them. There are 14 residues in the CDR3. Germline values: CDR1 LGHNA, CDR2 YSLEER. In DNA form, the CDR3 reads TGCGCCAGCAGCCAAGATGAGGGAATCTATGGCTACACCTTC. This encodes CASSQDEGIYGYTF.

The chain uses TRBV2 and TRBJ2-7, with a tentative D call TRBD1 (5 bases). Germline lookup yields CDR1 SNHLY and CDR2 FYNNEI. This CDR3 comprises 13 residues. Trimming stripped 4 bases from V and 5 bases from J, with 12 bases between. In DNA, the CDR3 is TGTGCCAGCAGTGGACAGCTATCGAACGAGCAGTACTTC. Residues: CASSGQLSNEQYF.

The table lists this clonotype with a few counts. This chain uses TRBV20-1 with TRBJ2-5; 12 bases line up with TRBD2. Germline CDR1 DFQATT, CDR2 SNEGSKA (reference sequence). V shed 4 bases and J 0 bases; nucleotides not matched to a gene: 9. The CDR3 covers 17 residues. DNA for the CDR3: TGCAGTGCTACAATGGGGCTAGCGGGAGGGTACCAAGAGACCCAGTACTTC. Translating gives CSATMGLAGGYQETQYF.

This clonotype was seen a few times. This chain links TRBV29-1 with TRBJ2-1, with a weak D call TRBD1 (6 bases). V shed 7 bases and J shed 4 bases, with 17 bases lying between them. The CDR3 totals 14 residues. The germline V gene encodes CDR1 SQVTM and CDR2 ANQGSEA. The CDR3 region is CSARPGDDYNEQFF. The CDR3 DNA reads as TGCAGCGCCCGCCCAGGGGACGATTACAATGAGCAGTTCTTC.

In this sample, this clonotype turned up many times. The J gene is TRBJ2-3, the V gene TRBV29-1; unclear D gene. The CDR3 is 10 residues long. V gave up 6 bases and J gave up 1 base, with 2 bases separating them. CDR1 SQVTM and CDR2 ANQGSEA come from the germline V gene. CDR3 sequence (DNA): TGCAGCGTGGGCACAGATACGCAGTATTTT. Protein sequence: CSVGTDTQYF.

This clonotype was counted between two and nine times. This rearrangement joins TRBV27 to TRBJ2-7, with 10 positions matching TRBD2. The CDR3 is 16 amino acids. Trimming at V came to 6 bases and at J to 2 bases, leaving 10 bases not matched to a gene. Germline values: CDR1 MNHEY, CDR2 SMNVEV (reference sequence). The CDR3 sequence: CASSHPSGSLAYEQYF. The CDR3 DNA is TGTGCCAGCAGCCACCCTAGCGGGAGTCTCGCCTACGAGCAGTACTTC.

There are many counts of this clonotype. This sequence joins TRBV9 and TRBJ1-5; D gene ambiguous. The germline gives CDR1 SGDLS, CDR2 YYNGEE. V dropped 2 bases and J dropped 7 bases, with 10 bases sitting between them. The length of the CDR3 is 13 residues. Here the CDR3 reads CASSVGGSQPQHF. In nucleotides, the CDR3 is TGTGCCAGCAGCGTCGGAGGGAGCCAGCCCCAGCATTTT.

This clonotype appeared a few times. The CDR3 loop reads CASSGDRAYNEQFF. CDR3 nucleotides: TGTGCCAGCAGTGGGGACAGGGCGTACAATGAGCAGTTCTTC. The chain links TRBV2 to TRBJ2-1; 9 nucleotides match TRBD1. The CDR3 loop spans 14 amino acids. Germline V gives CDR1 SNHLY, CDR2 FYNNEI. The ends lost 4 bases at V and 4 bases at J; junction bases unmatched: 2. The full variable domain, with the rest looked up from reference TRBV2 and TRBJ2-1, is EPEVTQTPSHQVTQMGQEVILRCVPISNHLYFYWYRQILGQKVEFLVSFYNNEISEKSEIFDDQFSVERPDGSNFTLKIRSTKLEDSAMYFCASSGDRAYNEQFFGPGTRLTVL.

The chain uses TRBV20-1 and TRBJ1-1; weak D call: TRBD1 (5 bases). CDR1 DFQATT and CDR2 SNEGSKA come from the germline V gene (reference sequence). Trimming took 6 bases from V and 7 from J, leaving 12 bases between them. The CDR3 runs 11 residues. In DNA, the CDR3 is TGCAGTGCCCCGTGGCAGGGTGAAGCTTTCTTT. As protein: CSAPWQGEAFF.

This clonotype was observed many times. V is TRBV20-1 and J is TRBJ1-2; 7 bases map to TRBD1. This CDR3 has 12 amino acids. Trimming took 3 bases from V and 4 from J; bases not matched to a gene: 2. CDR1 is DFQATT and CDR2 is SNEGSKA in the germline V gene (reference sequence). Here the CDR3 DNA reads TGCAGTGCTAGGCGGGACAGCTATGGCTACACCTTC. Translation gives CSARRDSYGYTF.

The rearrangement joins TRBV20-1 to TRBJ2-7; 9 bases fit TRBD2. This CDR3 region has 14 residues. The ends lost 3 bases at V and 2 bases at J; junction bases unmatched: 5. CDR1 and CDR2 (germline): DFQATT, SNEGSKA (reference sequence). The CDR3 region is CSASPSGITYEQYF. The CDR3 nucleotides are TGCAGTGCTAGTCCTAGCGGGATTACCTACGAGCAGTACTTC.

The chain recombines TRBV20-1 with TRBJ1-1; a possible D gene is TRBD1 (6 bases). Germline CDR1 and CDR2: DFQATT and SNEGSKA (reference sequence). The CDR3 runs 13 residues. Trimming shortened V by 4 bases and J by 10 bases, and 19 bases separated the two germline ends. CDR3 sequence reads: CSATLGGGQRAFF. The CDR3, as DNA: TGCAGTGCTACCCTTGGGGGGGGGCAACGAGCTTTCTTT.

This clonotype has only a few counts. The rearrangement joins TRBV29-1 to TRBJ2-1; 11 bases align to TRBD2. Germline assignment: CDR1 SQVTM and CDR2 ANQGSEA. The CDR3 has 13 residues. V was pared by 7 bases and J by 4 bases, with 3 bases of the junction left unmatched. CDR3 residues: CSGRLAGYNEQFF. CDR3 DNA: TGCAGCGGTAGACTAGCGGGGTACAATGAGCAGTTCTTC.

This clonotype was detected only a few times. The J gene is TRBJ1-4, the V gene TRBV11-2, with D perhaps TRBD1 (5 bases). V shed 2 bases and J shed 5 bases, with 15 bases lying between them. The CDR3 has 16 amino acids. Per the germline V gene, CDR1 is SGHAT and CDR2 is FQNNGV. CDR3 region: CASSLFGVSGNEKLFF. The CDR3 bases are TGTGCCAGCAGCTTATTTGGGGTCTCAGGGAATGAAAAACTGTTTTTT.

This clonotype was seen a few times. The chain carries TRBV10-2 and TRBJ1-2; 7 bases map to TRBD1. The CDR3 extends over 12 amino acids. CDR1 and CDR2 (germline): WSHSY, SAAADI. Trimming at V came to 8 bases and at J to 4 bases, leaving 4 bases not matched to a gene. CDR3: CASQRDSYGYTF. The CDR3 bases are TGCGCCAGCCAGCGGGACAGCTATGGCTACACCTTC.

There are many counts of this clonotype. The chain employs TRBV5-1 and TRBJ1-2; 8 positions agree with TRBD1. This CDR3 has 15 residues. V was clipped by 4 bases and J by 4 bases; unmatched bases: 9. Germline lookup yields CDR1 SGHRS and CDR2 YFSETQ. CDR3 protein: CASSPGTGDRYGYTF. The CDR3 nucleotides are TGCGCCAGCAGCCCCGGGACAGGAGACCGCTATGGCTACACCTTC. Full variable domain (remainder filled in from reference TRBV5-1 and TRBJ1-2): KAGVTQTPRYLIKTRGQQVTLSCSPISGHRSVSWYQQTPGQGLQFLFEYFSETQRNKGNFPGRFSGRQFSNSRSEMNVSTLELGDSALYLCASSPGTGDRYGYTFGSGTRLTVV.

The rearrangement joins TRBV6-5 to TRBJ1-2, with 9 nucleotides matching TRBD1. V was clipped by 6 bases and J by 4 bases; unmatched bases: 6. Germline V CDR1 and CDR2: MNHEY, SVGAGI. The CDR3 length is 14 residues. The CDR3 DNA sequence: TGTGCCAGCAGCTCCGGGACAGGGCCCTATGGCTACACCTTC. Translation gives CASSSGTGPYGYTF.

The table lists this clonotype with a few counts. The chain carries TRBV5-1 and TRBJ2-2; 8 nucleotides line up with TRBD1. The germline V gene has CDR1 SGHRS and CDR2 YFSETQ. The length of the CDR3 is 14 residues. V trimming: 7 bases; J trimming: 4 bases; junction bases outside the gene matches: 6. CDR3 bases: TGCGCCAGCCTACAGGGGGTCAGCACCGGGGAGCTGTTTTTT. Translation: CASLQGVSTGELFF.